What follows are 26 T cell receptor beta chains derived from one specimen sequenced in a study of cytomegalovirus exposure and HLA in healthy donors (TCRdb year 2017). The library was prepared using the immunoSEQ multiplex PCR assay. This immuneACCESS table, as held by TCRdb, lists in-frame sequences with V and J called but not all clones. Of the missing ones, under half trace to an unresolved V gene in checked studies; the others have no known cause. Across this sample there are around 120,000 clones, with roughly 88% seen only once. The ten largest clones take up nearly 6.5% of the sample. The sample consisted of PBMCs. The receptors were sampled from a woman under 30 in good health and CMV-seropositive.

The genes are TRBV5-6 and TRBJ1-2; a weak D match, TRBD1 (6 bases). From germline, CDR1 is SGHDT and CDR2 YYEEEE. The CDR3 has 16 amino acids. Trimming shortened V by 2 bases and J by 7 bases, and 21 bases separated the two germline ends. CDR3 in DNA: TGTGCCAGCAGCTTACTTACACAGGGTAAAGGATTTGGCTACACCTTC. As protein: CASSLLTQGKGFGYTF.

This clone was picked up a small number of times. The CDR3 DNA sequence: TGTGCCAGCAGCGCAGCGAGTAGCGAGCAGTACTTC. As protein: CASSAASSEQYF. This chain links TRBV7-2 with TRBJ2-7; D is ambiguous. Germline-derived CDR1 and CDR2 are SGHTA and FQGNSA. This CDR3 is 12 amino acids long. The germline V and J ends were trimmed by 5 bases and 6 bases, with 11 bases remaining between them. The variable domain in full, completed from reference TRBV7-2 and TRBJ2-7, reads GAGVSQSPSNKVTEKGKDVELRCDPISGHTALYWYRQSLGQGLEFLIYFQGNSAPDKSGLPSDRFSAERTGGSVSTLTIQRTQQEDSAVYLCASSAASSEQYFGPGTRLTVT.

The chain has TRBV6-1 and TRBJ1-5; a weak D match, TRBD1 (5 bases). V was clipped by 6 bases and J by 0 bases, with 12 bases between them. The CDR3 runs 15 residues. Germline V gene sequence: CDR1 MNHNS, CDR2 SASEGT. For the CDR3, the DNA is TGTGCCAGCAGCTACACAGGTTATAGCAATCAGCCCCAGCATTTT. It is translated as CASSYTGYSNQPQHF.

The chain is built from TRBV6-4 and TRBJ2-1, with 15 bases lining up with TRBD2. V shed 3 bases, J shed 6 bases, and the junction held 3 bases outside the gene matches. This CDR3 spans 16 amino acids. Per germline, CDR1 MRHNA and CDR2 SNTAGT. CDR3 region: CASSERTSGGVNEQFF. As DNA, the CDR3 is TGTGCCAGCAGTGAGCGGACTAGCGGGGGGGTCAATGAGCAGTTCTTC.

This rearrangement joins TRBV4-1 to TRBJ1-5; no firm D call. CDR1 and CDR2 (germline): MGHRA, YSYEKL. The CDR3 consists of 13 residues. Trimming left V 0 bases short and J 5 bases short, with 5 bases between. The DNA of the CDR3 is TGCGCCAGCAGCCAAGAGTTCTATCAGCCCCAGCATTTT. It yields the protein CASSQEFYQPQHF.

This chain uses TRBV28 with TRBJ2-7; 7 nucleotides align to TRBD1. With 2 bases clipped from V and 2 bases from J, the junction kept 12 bases outside the gene matches. Germline V gene data show CDR1 as MDHEN and CDR2 as SYDVKM. The CDR3 has 17 amino acids. The CDR3 DNA is TGTGCCAGCAGTTTACCCCCACAGGGGCCAATAGCCTACGAGCAGTACTTC. This sequence encodes CASSLPPQGPIAYEQYF.

The chain joins TRBV19 to TRBJ1-1, with TRBD1 matching over 7 bases. There are 13 residues in the CDR3. Trimming at V came to 5 bases and at J to 7 bases, leaving 7 bases not matched to a gene. Germline V gene data show CDR1 as LNHDA and CDR2 as SQIVND (reference sequence). The CDR3 DNA follows: TGTGCCAGTAGTCAGGGACAGTTGCTTGAAGCTTTCTTT. Protein product: CASSQGQLLEAFF.

V usage is TRBV4-1 and J usage is TRBJ2-1, with 14 positions matching TRBD2. The CDR3 has 22 residues. The junction had 15 bases not matched to a gene; V was cut back by 1 base and J by 1 base. Germline V lookup: CDR1 MGHRA, CDR2 YSYEKL. The CDR3 DNA sequence: TGCGCCAGCAGCCAAGGCTTGACTAGCGGGAGGGCCTTTTTGGGGTCCTACAATGAGCAGTTCTTC. This translates into CASSQGLTSGRAFLGSYNEQFF.

This clone was seen once. This chain links TRBV5-1 with TRBJ1-3; D ambiguous. This CDR3 contains 14 residues. V was trimmed by 4 bases and J by 0 bases, leaving 8 bases between them. Germline CDR1 reads SGHRS; CDR2 reads YFSETQ. The CDR3 is CASSNSYSGNTIYF. The CDR3 DNA reads as TGCGCCAGCAGCAACAGTTACTCTGGAAACACCATATATTTT.

Here the CDR3 reads CASTRAVSNTEAFF. The CDR3 region has the DNA TGTGCCAGTACTCGCGCCGTTTCGAACACTGAAGCTTTCTTT. The chain has TRBV19 and TRBJ1-1; no clear D. The V end lost 7 bases, the J end lost 1 base, and 13 bases lay between the germline ends. Germline CDR1 is LNHDA and CDR2 is SQIVND (reference sequence). There are 14 residues in the CDR3.

V gene TRBV5-1 combines with J gene TRBJ2-7; perhaps TRBD2 as D (5 bases). The CDR3 consists of 15 residues. The ends were cut back, 4 bases at V and 4 bases at J, with 18 bases in the middle. Germline CDR1 reads SGHRS; CDR2 reads YFSETQ. The CDR3 region is CASSTAGVRSYEQYF. The CDR3 bases are TGCGCCAGCAGCACAGCCGGGGTCCGCTCTTACGAGCAGTACTTC. The full variable domain, with the rest looked up from reference TRBV5-1 and TRBJ2-7, is KAGVTQTPRYLIKTRGQQVTLSCSPISGHRSVSWYQQTPGQGLQFLFEYFSETQRNKGNFPGRFSGRQFSNSRSEMNVSTLELGDSALYLCASSTAGVRSYEQYFGPGTRLTVT.

V usage is TRBV9 and J usage is TRBJ2-3; 7 bases match TRBD1. Germline CDR1 reads SGDLS; CDR2 reads YYNGEE. This CDR3 spans 16 amino acids. Trimming cost V 1 base and J 4 bases; bases outside gene matches: 9. CDR3 DNA sequence: TGTGCCAGCAGCGTAATGAGGGACAGAGATGCAGATACGCAGTATTTT. Translated, it gives CASSVMRDRDADTQYF.

The rearrangement joins TRBV28 to TRBJ1-2, with TRBD1 identical over 8 bases. The CDR3 loop spans 14 amino acids. Germline trimming cut 5 bases from V and 3 bases from J; bases unmatched to any gene: 5. CDR1 is MDHEN, CDR2 SYDVKM, per germline. The CDR3 protein is CASSPGTGDYGYTF. CDR3 sequence (DNA): TGTGCCAGCAGTCCAGGGACAGGTGACTATGGCTACACCTTC.

This chain joins TRBV5-5 and TRBJ2-3; D is perhaps TRBD2 (6 bases). The CDR3 is 16 residues long. V was trimmed by 1 base and J by 0 bases, leaving 12 bases between them. Looked up from germline, CDR1 is SGHKS and CDR2 is YYEKEE (reference sequence). The CDR3: CASSLWGDSSTDTQYF. The CDR3 DNA reads TGTGCCAGCAGCTTGTGGGGGGACTCTAGCACAGATACGCAGTATTTT.

This chain connects TRBV5-8 to TRBJ1-6; D is unclear. V lost 4 bases to trimming and J lost 8 bases, with 19 bases between them. Germline-derived CDR1 and CDR2 are SGHTS and YDEGEE. The CDR3 is made up of 16 amino acids. Here the CDR3 reads CASSPPEVESHSPLHF. The CDR3 nucleotides read TGTGCCAGCAGCCCCCCTGAGGTGGAGTCGCATTCACCCCTCCACTTT.

This chain links TRBV6-6 with TRBJ2-1; 7 bases line up with TRBD1. Germline V gene lookup returns CDR1 MNHNY and CDR2 SVGAGI (reference sequence). The CDR3 runs 14 residues. J was trimmed by 7 bases and V by 5 bases; bases with no gene match: 8. DNA of the CDR3: TGTGCCAGCAGTACTTTTACAGGGGTGAATGAGCAGTTCTTC. It translates to CASSTFTGVNEQFF.

The chain is built from TRBV18 and TRBJ2-2; TRBD2 matches 7 bases. This CDR3 is 20 amino acids long. Trimming took 0 bases from V and 1 from J; bases not matched to a gene: 14. Looked up from germline, CDR1 is KGHSH and CDR2 is LQKENI. This CDR3 reads CASSPPDTLGSGVNTGELFF. In DNA form, the CDR3 reads TGTGCCAGCTCACCACCGGATACGTTGGGGAGCGGGGTGAACACCGGGGAGCTGTTTTTT.

This chain connects TRBV6-5 to TRBJ2-5, with 7 bases matching TRBD1. The CDR3 totals 15 residues. Germline CDR1 and CDR2: MNHEY and SVGAGI. Losses at the gene ends were 5 bases for V and 4 bases for J; bases not matched to a gene: 10. CDR3 in amino acids: CASSRGGVSGETQYF. In DNA form, the CDR3 reads TGTGCCAGCAGTCGAGGGGGCGTTTCCGGAGAGACCCAGTACTTC.

This rearrangement joins TRBV7-6 to TRBJ1-5; TRBD1 might be the D (5 bases). This CDR3 region has 17 residues. V was trimmed by 1 base and J by 0 bases, leaving 13 bases between them. Germline-derived CDR1 and CDR2 are SGHVS and FNYEAQ. For the CDR3, the DNA is TGTGCCAGCAGCTTAGTCGGGGGGGGAGATAGCAATCAGCCCCAGCATTTT. Its protein is CASSLVGGGDSNQPQHF.

The chain recombines TRBV6-1 with TRBJ1-1; no definite D call. This CDR3 is 14 amino acids long. Germline lookup yields CDR1 MNHNS and CDR2 SASEGT. Trimming stripped 1 base from V and 0 bases from J, with 6 bases between. CDR3 sequence reads: CASSEGRMNTEAFF. DNA for the CDR3: TGTGCCAGCAGTGAAGGCAGGATGAACACTGAAGCTTTCTTT.

The chain uses TRBV14 and TRBJ2-5, with D uncertain. There are 11 residues in the CDR3. Germline values: CDR1 SGHDN, CDR2 FVKESK. V lost 2 bases to trimming and J lost 7 bases, with 5 bases between them. The CDR3 DNA is TGTGCCAGCAGCCAAATGAGGACCCAGTACTTC. As protein: CASSQMRTQYF.

The chain combines TRBV10-3 with TRBJ2-7; TRBD1 matches at 8 bases. J was trimmed by 4 bases and V by 0 bases; bases with no gene match: 5. Per germline, CDR1 ENHRY and CDR2 SYGVKD. The CDR3 runs 15 residues. CDR3 nucleotides: TGTGCCATCAGTGAGTCTTACCAGGGGGCGTACGAGCAGTACTTC. Encoded protein: CAISESYQGAYEQYF.

The sample holds one count of this clone. The gene calls are TRBV5-1 and TRBJ2-1; perhaps TRBD2 as D (6 bases). The length of the CDR3 is 15 residues. CDR1 is SGHRS and CDR2 is YFSETQ in the germline V gene. The ends were cut back, 1 base at V and 3 bases at J, with 11 bases in the middle. This CDR3 reads CASSLLYGSYNEQFF. The CDR3 coding sequence is TGCGCCAGCAGCTTGCTTTACGGGAGCTACAATGAGCAGTTCTTC. The whole variable domain, filled in from reference TRBV5-1 and TRBJ2-1, reads KAGVTQTPRYLIKTRGQQVTLSCSPISGHRSVSWYQQTPGQGLQFLFEYFSETQRNKGNFPGRFSGRQFSNSRSEMNVSTLELGDSALYLCASSLLYGSYNEQFFGPGTRLTVL.

The V call is TRBV27, the J call TRBJ2-1; no definite D call. This CDR3 is built from 12 residues. V was shortened by 3 bases and J by 9 bases, with 9 bases between the two germline ends. CDR1 is MNHEY, CDR2 SMNVEV, per germline (reference sequence). The CDR3 nucleotides are TGTGCCAGCAGTTTGGGCGAAAGTGAGCAGTTCTTC. Amino acid sequence: CASSLGESEQFF.

The CDR3 nucleotides are TGTGCCAGTAGTATACACAGGGTACTGTACACTGAAGCTTTCTTT. As protein: CASSIHRVLYTEAFF. This chain uses TRBV19 with TRBJ1-1; a weak D match, TRBD1 (6 bases). The CDR3 loop spans 15 amino acids. V was shortened by 2 bases and J by 3 bases, with 13 bases between the two germline ends. Looked up from germline, CDR1 is LNHDA and CDR2 is SQIVND (reference sequence).

V gene TRBV9 combines with J gene TRBJ1-1; 7 positions match TRBD1. Germline CDR1 reads SGDLS; CDR2 reads YYNGEE. The CDR3 consists of 14 residues. V trimming: 4 bases; J trimming: 1 base; junction bases outside the gene matches: 4. The CDR3 loop is CASSPWDRNTEAFF. The DNA for the CDR3 is TGTGCCAGCAGCCCCTGGGACAGGAACACTGAAGCTTTCTTT.